The 19 T cell receptor beta chains listed next were all sequenced from one sample in a study of shared clonotypes between healthy human individuals. Profiling relied on immunoSEQ multiplex PCR, and the TCRdb table lists in-frame clones only, not all of them. The profile shows some 1.4 million clones, approximately 96% of them singletons. The sample taken for sequencing was naive CD4+ T cells sorted from blood. Subset denoted: CD45RA+ positively selected. These receptors came from a man aged 30 to 39 in good health.

This rearrangement joins TRBV7-2 to TRBJ2-4; D is tentatively TRBD1 or TRBD2 (6 bases each). From germline, CDR1 is SGHTA and CDR2 FQGNSA. V was trimmed by 0 bases and J by 2 bases, leaving 17 bases between them. There are 18 residues in the CDR3. Here the CDR3 reads CASSLAPWLGGPKNIQYF. The CDR3 DNA reads TGTGCCAGCAGCTTAGCCCCGTGGCTTGGGGGGCCCAAAAACATTCAGTACTTC. Full variable domain (missing parts from reference TRBV7-2 and TRBJ2-4): GAGVSQSPSNKVTEKGKDVELRCDPISGHTALYWYRQSLGQGLEFLIYFQGNSAPDKSGLPSDRFSAERTGGSVSTLTIQRTQQEDSAVYLCASSLAPWLGGPKNIQYFGAGTRLSVL.

As to this clone: The same CDR3 also results from other DNA sequences found in this sample. J is TRBJ2-7 and V is TRBV10-2; D remains ambiguous. CDR1 and CDR2 from the germline V gene are WSHSY and SAAADI. The CDR3 contains 13 residues. Trimming removed 3 bases from V and 0 bases from J, with 6 bases in between. CDR3 nucleotide sequence: TGCGCCAGCAGTGACGGCGGCTCCTACGAGCAGTACTTC. It yields the protein CASSDGGSYEQYF.

This sequence joins TRBV10-1 and TRBJ2-5, with TRBD2 as a possible D gene (5 bases). The CDR3 has 14 residues. V lost 5 bases to trimming and J lost 5 bases, with 15 bases between them. CDR1 and CDR2 from the germline V gene are WNHNN and SYGVQD (reference sequence). CDR3: CASSRSLRGETQYF. DNA for the CDR3: TGCGCCAGCAGTCGGTCTCTTCGAGGGGAGACCCAGTACTTC.

The V gene is TRBV18, the J gene TRBJ2-2, with unresolved D. Germline CDR1 reads KGHSH; CDR2 reads LQKENI. Between the trimmed V and J ends, which lost 3 bases and 2 bases, there was a span of 13 bases. This CDR3 region has 16 residues. CDR3 loop: CASSPLRAKNTGELFF. CDR3 in DNA: TGTGCCAGCTCACCCCTTAGGGCAAAAAACACCGGGGAGCTGTTTTTT.

The count of this clone is one. This rearrangement joins TRBV29-1 to TRBJ1-1; D is undetermined. CDR1 and CDR2 from the germline V gene are SQVTM and ANQGSEA. This CDR3 is built from 11 residues. V was trimmed by 4 bases and J by 3 bases, leaving 6 bases between them. CDR3 in DNA: TGCAGCGTTGGGCCCGACACTGAAGCTTTCTTT. Encoded protein: CSVGPDTEAFF. Based on the CDR3 plus reference TRBV29-1 and TRBJ1-1, the full variable domain is SAVISQKPSRDICQRGTSLTIQCQVDSQVTMMFWYRQQPGQSLTLIATANQGSEATYESGFVIDKFPISRPNLTFSTLTVSNMSPEDSSIYLCSVGPDTEAFFGQGTRLTVV.

This chain links TRBV11-2 with TRBJ2-7, with D tentatively TRBD2 (5 bases). CDR1 and CDR2 (germline): SGHAT, FQNNGV. The CDR3 sequence is 15 residues long. Trimming took 3 bases from V and 1 from J, leaving 13 bases between them. The CDR3 DNA reads as TGTGCCAGCAGCTTCATCCGGGATCCTTCCTACGAGCAGTACTTC. Translating gives CASSFIRDPSYEQYF.

This clone was observed a single time. Other DNA sequences from this sample encode an identical CDR3 as well. The rearrangement links TRBV28 to TRBJ1-1; D remains ambiguous. Germline CDR1 is MDHEN and CDR2 is SYDVKM. V shed 6 bases and J shed 1 base, with 12 bases lying between them. The CDR3 consists of 14 residues. The CDR3 region has the DNA TGTGCCAGCAGCTTAGAGGTCCCGAACACTGAAGCTTTCTTT. This translates into CASSLEVPNTEAFF. Drawing the rest from reference TRBV28 and TRBJ1-1, the complete variable domain is DVKVTQSSRYLVKRTGEKVFLECVQDMDHENMFWYRQDPGLGLRLIYFSYDVKMKEKGDIPEGYSVSREKKERFSLILESASTNQTSMYLCASSLEVPNTEAFFGQGTRLTVV.

This clone has just one count. The same CDR3 can be traced to other DNA sequences in this sample. V is TRBV18 and J is TRBJ2-7, with D tentatively TRBD1 or TRBD2 (5 bases each). Per germline, CDR1 KGHSH and CDR2 LQKENI. The CDR3 consists of 13 residues. V was shortened by 2 bases and J by 3 bases, with 8 bases between the two germline ends. In DNA, the CDR3 is TGTGCCAGCTCACCAGGGACCGACTACGAGCAGTACTTC. Encoded protein: CASSPGTDYEQYF.

The chain recombines TRBV5-6 with TRBJ1-2; the D is unclear. CDR3 length equals 12 residues. Germline values: CDR1 SGHDT, CDR2 YYEEEE. V was pared by 4 bases and J by 4 bases, with 8 bases between. CDR3 DNA: TGTGCCAGCAGCGAAGGGCCCTATGGCTACACCTTC. Its protein is CASSEGPYGYTF. The full variable domain, rest sourced from reference TRBV5-6 and TRBJ1-2, is DAGVTQSPTHLIKTRGQQVTLRCSPKSGHDTVSWYQQALGQGPQFIFQYYEEEERQRGNFPDRFSGHQFPNYSSELNVNALLLGDSALYLCASSEGPYGYTFGSGTRLTVV.

The CDR3 nucleotides read TGTGCCAGCAATCCGGGGGCGGCTAGTGGCTACACCTTC. Protein sequence: CASNPGAASGYTF. J is TRBJ1-2 and V is TRBV28, with D perhaps TRBD1 (6 bases). Germline values: CDR1 MDHEN, CDR2 SYDVKM. V lost 7 bases, J lost 7 bases, and 16 bases lay in between. The CDR3 sequence is 13 residues long.

This clone was seen a handful of times. The gene calls are TRBV19 and TRBJ2-7; D remains ambiguous. The CDR3 has 12 amino acids. The germline V gene encodes CDR1 LNHDA and CDR2 SQIVND (reference sequence). Trimming removed 5 bases from V and 9 bases from J, with 14 bases in between. CDR3 loop: CASSPTFGGQYF. CDR3 in DNA: TGTGCCAGTAGTCCGACTTTCGGCGGGCAGTACTTC. Based on the CDR3 plus reference TRBV19 and TRBJ2-7, the full variable domain is DGGITQSPKYLFRKEGQNVTLSCEQNLNHDAMYWYRQDPGQGLRLIYYSQIVNDFQKGDIAEGYSVSREKKESFPLTVTSAQKNPTAFYLCASSPTFGGQYFGPGTRLTVT.

The chain links TRBV4-3 to TRBJ2-1, with 7 nucleotides matching TRBD2. The CDR3 is made up of 18 amino acids. Germline V CDR1 and CDR2: LGHNA, YSLEER. Trimming at V came to 2 bases and at J to 10 bases, leaving 20 bases not matched to a gene. The CDR3 bases are TGCGCCAGCAGCCAAAACCAATTCCCCTGGGGCGGGAGCCTCGAGCAGTTCTTC. It specifies CASSQNQFPWGGSLEQFF.

The V and J genes are TRBV19 and TRBJ1-1; TRBD1 matches at 9 bases. The junction had 5 bases not matched to a gene; V was cut back by 3 bases and J by 0 bases. CDR3 length: 16 amino acids. Germline lookup yields CDR1 LNHDA and CDR2 SQIVND (reference sequence). The CDR3 nucleotides read TGTGCCAGTAGTATCCCGACAGGGGGGATGAACACTGAAGCTTTCTTT. This encodes CASSIPTGGMNTEAFF.

The J gene is TRBJ1-1, the V gene TRBV2, with 7 bases lining up with TRBD1. Germline CDR1 reads SNHLY; CDR2 reads FYNNEI. CDR3 length equals 14 residues. V was pared by 7 bases and J by 1 base, with 6 bases of the junction left unmatched. CDR3 region: CASKVGQPNTEAFF. The CDR3 DNA reads as TGTGCCAGCAAAGTGGGACAGCCGAACACTGAAGCTTTCTTT.

A note on this clone: Different DNA sequences within this sample yield the same CDR3. The chain has TRBV18 and TRBJ2-1, with no clear D. The CDR3 sequence is 13 residues long. Germline V gene sequence: CDR1 KGHSH, CDR2 LQKENI. With 3 bases removed from V and 5 bases from J, the gap between germline ends came to 8 bases. The CDR3 here is CASSPDRNNEQFF. The CDR3 nucleotides read TGTGCCAGCTCACCGGACCGAAACAATGAGCAGTTCTTC. The whole variable domain, remainder taken from reference TRBV18 and TRBJ2-1, is NAGVMQNPRHLVRRRGQEARLRCSPMKGHSHVYWYRQLPEEGLKFMVYLQKENIIDESGMPKERFSAEFPKEGPSILRIQQVVRGDSAAYFCASSPDRNNEQFFGPGTRLTVL.

This clone was recorded only once. This chain connects TRBV10-3 to TRBJ2-1, with D perhaps TRBD2 (7 bases). The V end lost 6 bases, the J end lost 8 bases, and 14 bases lay between the germline ends. From germline, CDR1 is ENHRY and CDR2 SYGVKD. The CDR3 contains 13 residues. The CDR3 DNA sequence: TGTGCCATCAGAGGGGGGGCGAAGGATGAGCAGTTCTTC. Translating gives CAIRGGAKDEQFF.

The V and J genes are TRBV27 and TRBJ2-3; tentative D call: TRBD2 (6 bases). Germline V gene sequence: CDR1 MNHEY, CDR2 SMNVEV (reference sequence). The CDR3 runs to 13 residues. Trimming removed 8 bases at V and 1 base at J, with 10 bases between. CDR3 nucleotides: TGTGCCAGCCTTCCGGGAGGCACAGATACGCAGTATTTT. Translated, it gives CASLPGGTDTQYF.

The chain joins TRBV29-1 to TRBJ2-1; D is ambiguous. This CDR3 contains 16 residues. Germline CDR1 and CDR2: SQVTM and ANQGSEA. Trimming removed 5 bases at V and 5 bases at J, with 22 bases between. The CDR3, as DNA: TGCAGCGTTATTTTTACGGATAGCTCCCACAACAATGAGCAGTTCTTC. This gives the protein CSVIFTDSSHNNEQFF.

This clone appeared a single time. The CDR3 spells CASSLRQQGEAFF. In DNA form, the CDR3 reads TGTGCCAGTAGTCTCCGACAGCAGGGTGAAGCTTTCTTT. The rearrangement joins TRBV19 to TRBJ1-1, with a weak D call TRBD1 (5 bases). The germline V gene encodes CDR1 LNHDA and CDR2 SQIVND (reference sequence). The CDR3 consists of 13 residues. V was trimmed by 5 bases and J by 7 bases, leaving 14 bases between them.